Below are 2 T cell receptor beta chains sequenced from a single sample in a study of blood T cells in healthy people across ages. The use of a sample-barcoded 5' primer and a J-beta primer mix characterized a second PCR of about 7 to 12 cycles. MiXCR, applied by TCRdb to the 5' RACE reads, yields one record per CDR3 protein. The sample carries roughly 1.5 million distinct CDR3 sequences, about 45% recorded once. Sequencing was performed on blood. The receptors originated from a young woman in good health.

A note on this clonotype: It is unclear where the CDR3 begins or ends on the DNA, so no DNA is shown, and the CDR3 is as TCRdb lists it. The chain links TRBV12-3 or TRBV12-4 to TRBJ2-1; the tabulated D call, TRBD1, remains unverified against the DNA. Including both end residues, the CDR3 is 18 amino acids long. The CDR3 protein is CASSTSDVGTGSYNEQFF.

This clonotype was seen at least ten times. J is TRBJ2-1 and V is TRBV9; unclear D gene. This CDR3 spans 15 amino acids. The V end was cut by 4 bases, the J end by 0 bases, with 11 bases between. CDR1 and CDR2 (germline): SGDLS, YYNGEE. The CDR3, as DNA: TGTGCCAGCAGCCCTCGGGTGAGCTCCTACAATGAGCAGTTCTTC. The encoded protein is CASSPRVSSYNEQFF.